This T cell receptor beta chain was identified in a study of T cell repertoires in cytomegalovirus infection. The overall study: Public TCR beta signatures were indicative of both CMV infection and a matching HLA type. Findings and limits, study-wide: CMV-specific TCR beta clonotypes restricted by HLA-C were the ones dominating the ex vivo response. The cumulative frequency of public TCR beta families identified carriers of CMV plus the relevant HLA.

This clonotype has just a few counts. Its antigen is undetermined. The J segment lost 2 bases and the V segment lost 3 bases, leaving 6 bases of the junction unmatched. This CDR3 has 16 amino acids. Germline CDR1 is LGHDT and CDR2 is YNNKEL (reference sequence). TCRdb reprocessed the reads via MiXCR and lists one record per CDR3 protein. The profile shows about 400,000 distinct CDR3 sequences, about a sixth of them singletons. Sequenced sample: PBMCs. The chain has TRBV3-1 and TRBJ1-5; 8 nucleotides match TRBD1. The receptor was derived from a human donor in good health (CMV status not recorded). Some clones in this sample may be carry-over from other donors' samples. CDR3 protein: CASSQADRGGNQPQHF. The CDR3 DNA sequence: TGTGCCAGCAGCCAGGCCGACAGGGGAGGCAATCAGCCCCAGCATTTT.